This TCR beta chain was captured in a study of T cells in localized non-small cell lung cancer. Study-wide results and caveats: There was higher T cell clonality in uninvolved adjacent lung than in tumor, and it was highest there. Elevated circulating T cell density in blood was associated with longer overall survival.

TCRdb's table, derived via immunoSEQ multiplex PCR, lists solely in-frame clones and lacks some. The sample shows roughly 76,000 clones, 80% of them seen only once. Worth noting for this clone: Its antigen is as yet unknown.

V lost 5 bases, J lost 2 bases, and 5 bases stayed unmatched. The CDR3 is 16 residues long. Germline CDR1 reads MRHNA; CDR2 reads SNTAGT. The chain is built from TRBV6-4 and TRBJ2-1, with 11 bases matching TRBD2. This sequence originates from a man aged 35 to 69 with stage II squamous cell lung carcinoma. Sequencing was performed on PBMCs, taken before any cancer treatment. The CDR3 is CASSSRSGGAYNEQFF. In DNA, the CDR3 is TGTGCCAGCAGTTCCCGTAGCGGGGGGGCCTACAATGAGCAGTTCTTC.